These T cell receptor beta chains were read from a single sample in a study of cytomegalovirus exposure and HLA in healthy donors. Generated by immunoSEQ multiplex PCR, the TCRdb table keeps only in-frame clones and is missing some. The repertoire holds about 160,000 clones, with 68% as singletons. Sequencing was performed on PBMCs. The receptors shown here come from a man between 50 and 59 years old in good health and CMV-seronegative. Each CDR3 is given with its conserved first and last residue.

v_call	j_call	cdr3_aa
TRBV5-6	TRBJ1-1	CASTVGGGQVEAFF
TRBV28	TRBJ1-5	CASIAQGASNQPQHF
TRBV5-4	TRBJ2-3	CASSEEGSDTQYF
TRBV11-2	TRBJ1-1	CASSLEGANTEAFF
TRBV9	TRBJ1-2	CASSGPSDGYTF
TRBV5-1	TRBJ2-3	CASSLGDFVGDTQYF
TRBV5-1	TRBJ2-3	CASSLGTSGGRDTQYF
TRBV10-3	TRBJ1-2	CAISDSGQGAVSNYGYTF
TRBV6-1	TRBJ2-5	CASSENRDQYF
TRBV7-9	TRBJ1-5	CASQGRNQPQHF
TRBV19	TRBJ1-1	CASREGASTEAFF
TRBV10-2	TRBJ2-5	CAIQGAGETQYF
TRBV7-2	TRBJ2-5	CASSEGGPQETQYF
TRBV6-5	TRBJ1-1	CASRTTGRAEAFF
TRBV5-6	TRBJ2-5	CASSPSTGEETQYF
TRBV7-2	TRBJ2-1	CASSLGLSYNEQFF
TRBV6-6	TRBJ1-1	CASSAGGGGTEAFF
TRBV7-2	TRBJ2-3	CASSLAPGAGADTQYF
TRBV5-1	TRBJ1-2	CASSLDRRGYTF
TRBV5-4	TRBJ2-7	CASSLAERGGREQYF
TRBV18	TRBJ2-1	CASSHSDDEQFF
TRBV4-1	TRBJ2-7	CASSQDEGSYEQYF
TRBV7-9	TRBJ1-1	CASSSPGNTEAFF
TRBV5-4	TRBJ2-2	CATLPGRGLNTGELFF
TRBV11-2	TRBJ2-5	CASSSFSTTSQETQYF
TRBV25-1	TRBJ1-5	CASSARSQKQPQHF
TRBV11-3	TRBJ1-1	CASSTGTAEAFF
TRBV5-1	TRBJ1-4	CASSLDPDRGKGYEKLFF
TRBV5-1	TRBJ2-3	CASHQGQGSTDTQYF